This T cell receptor (beta chain) was documented in a study of blood T cells in healthy people across ages. A second PCR of 7 to 11 cycles used a sample-barcoded 5' primer and a J-beta primer mix. TCRdb re-analysed the 5' RACE reads in MiXCR, keeping a single row per CDR3 protein. The sample records around 1,900,000 distinct CDR3 sequences, about two fifths being singletons. This clonotype has just one count. At one boundary the junction diverges from the germline segment, which might be a read error. CDR3 size: 15 residues. Germline values: CDR1 DFQATT, CDR2 SNEGSKA (reference sequence). V gene TRBV20-1 combines with J gene TRBJ1-1, with 9 bases identical to TRBD1. Sequencing was carried out using blood. This sequence originates from a human donor in good health. The CDR3, as DNA: TGCAGTGCTAGAGATTGGGACAGGGCGGACACTGAGGCTTTCTTT. It translates to CSARDWDRADTEAFF.